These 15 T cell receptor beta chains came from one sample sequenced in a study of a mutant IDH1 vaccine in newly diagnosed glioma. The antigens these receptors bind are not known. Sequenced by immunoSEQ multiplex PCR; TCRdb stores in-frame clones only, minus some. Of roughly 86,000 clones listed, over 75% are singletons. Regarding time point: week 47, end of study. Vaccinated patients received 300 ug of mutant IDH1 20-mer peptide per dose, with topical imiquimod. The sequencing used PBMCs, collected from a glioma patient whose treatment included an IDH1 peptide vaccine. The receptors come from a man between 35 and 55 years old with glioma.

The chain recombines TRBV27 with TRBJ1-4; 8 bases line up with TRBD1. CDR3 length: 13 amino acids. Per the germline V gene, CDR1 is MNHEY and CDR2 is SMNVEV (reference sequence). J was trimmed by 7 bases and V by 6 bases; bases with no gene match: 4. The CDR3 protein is CASRRTGLEKLFF. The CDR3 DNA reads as TGTGCCAGCAGGAGGACAGGGCTTGAAAAACTGTTTTTT.

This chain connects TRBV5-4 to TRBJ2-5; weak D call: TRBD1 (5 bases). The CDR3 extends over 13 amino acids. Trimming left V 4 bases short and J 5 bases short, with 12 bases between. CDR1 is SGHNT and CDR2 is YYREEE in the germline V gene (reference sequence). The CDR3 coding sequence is TGTGCCAGCAGCCTGCAGGCAGGGGAGACCCAGTACTTC. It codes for CASSLQAGETQYF.

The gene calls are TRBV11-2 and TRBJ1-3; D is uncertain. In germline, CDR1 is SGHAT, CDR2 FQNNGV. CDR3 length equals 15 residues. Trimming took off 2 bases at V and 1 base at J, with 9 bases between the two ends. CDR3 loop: CASSLLIGSGNTIYF. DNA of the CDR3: TGTGCCAGCAGCTTACTGATAGGGTCTGGAAACACCATATATTTT. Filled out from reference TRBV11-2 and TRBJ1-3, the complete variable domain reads EAGVAQSPRYKIIEKRQSVAFWCNPISGHATLYWYQQILGQGPKLLIQFQNNGVVDDSQLPKDRFSAERLKGVDSTLKIQPAKLEDSAVYLCASSLLIGSGNTIYFGEGSWLTVV.

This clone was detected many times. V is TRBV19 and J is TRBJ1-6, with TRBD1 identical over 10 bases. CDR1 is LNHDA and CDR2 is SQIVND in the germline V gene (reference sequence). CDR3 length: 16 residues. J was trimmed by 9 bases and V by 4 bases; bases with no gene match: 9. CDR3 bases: TGTGCCAGTAGTACCCTGACAGGGGGCGGGAGTTCACCCCTCCACTTT. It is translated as CASSTLTGGGSSPLHF.

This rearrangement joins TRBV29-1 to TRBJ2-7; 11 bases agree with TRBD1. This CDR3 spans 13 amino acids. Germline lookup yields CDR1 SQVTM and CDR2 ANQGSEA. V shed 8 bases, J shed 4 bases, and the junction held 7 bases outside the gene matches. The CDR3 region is CSYWDRGRYEQYF. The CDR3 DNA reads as TGCAGCTACTGGGACAGGGGGAGGTACGAGCAGTACTTC.

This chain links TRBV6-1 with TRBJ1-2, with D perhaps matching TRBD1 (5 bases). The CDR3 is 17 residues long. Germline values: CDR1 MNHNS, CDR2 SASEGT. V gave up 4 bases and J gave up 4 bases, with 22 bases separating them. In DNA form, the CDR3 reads TGTGCCAGCAGTGTGGAAGGCAGGGCGGCTCCCATCTATGGCTACACCTTC. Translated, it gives CASSVEGRAAPIYGYTF.

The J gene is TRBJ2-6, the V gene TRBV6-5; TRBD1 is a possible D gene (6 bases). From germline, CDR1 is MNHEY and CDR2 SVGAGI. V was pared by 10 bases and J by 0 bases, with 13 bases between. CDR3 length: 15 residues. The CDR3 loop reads CATGARTSGANVLTF. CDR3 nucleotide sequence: TGTGCCACAGGGGCGAGGACCTCTGGGGCCAACGTCCTGACTTTC.

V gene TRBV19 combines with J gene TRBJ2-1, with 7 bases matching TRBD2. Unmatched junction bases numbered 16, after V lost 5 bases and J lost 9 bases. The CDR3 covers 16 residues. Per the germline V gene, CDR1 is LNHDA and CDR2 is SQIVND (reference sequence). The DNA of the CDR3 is TGTGCCAGTAGTTTCCTAGCGGACCCCATCCAGGGTGAGCAGTTCTTC. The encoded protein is CASSFLADPIQGEQFF.

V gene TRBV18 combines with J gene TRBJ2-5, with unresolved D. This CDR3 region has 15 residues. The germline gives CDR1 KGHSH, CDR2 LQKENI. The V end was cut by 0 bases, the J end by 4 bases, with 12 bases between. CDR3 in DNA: TGTGCCAGCTCACCACCGGGGTGGGTCTTAGAGACCCAGTACTTC. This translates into CASSPPGWVLETQYF.

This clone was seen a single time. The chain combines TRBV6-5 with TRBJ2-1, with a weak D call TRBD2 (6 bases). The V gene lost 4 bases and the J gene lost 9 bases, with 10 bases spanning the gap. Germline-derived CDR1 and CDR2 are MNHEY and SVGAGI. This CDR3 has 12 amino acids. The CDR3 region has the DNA TGTGCCAGCAGTTTTAGCGGCTTTGAGCAGTTCTTC. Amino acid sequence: CASSFSGFEQFF.

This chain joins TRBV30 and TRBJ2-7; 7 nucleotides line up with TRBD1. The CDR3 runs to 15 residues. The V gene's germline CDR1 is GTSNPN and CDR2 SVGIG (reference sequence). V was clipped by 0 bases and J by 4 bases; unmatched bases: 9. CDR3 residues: CAWSVMVAGGYEQYF. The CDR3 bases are TGTGCCTGGAGTGTAATGGTGGCAGGGGGATACGAGCAGTACTTC.

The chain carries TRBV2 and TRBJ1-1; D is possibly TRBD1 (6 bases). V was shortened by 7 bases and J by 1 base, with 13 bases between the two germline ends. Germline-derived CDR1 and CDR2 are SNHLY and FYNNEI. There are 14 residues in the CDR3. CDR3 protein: CASNRGGGNTEAFF. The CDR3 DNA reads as TGTGCCAGCAACCGGGGAGGGGGGAACACTGAAGCTTTCTTT.

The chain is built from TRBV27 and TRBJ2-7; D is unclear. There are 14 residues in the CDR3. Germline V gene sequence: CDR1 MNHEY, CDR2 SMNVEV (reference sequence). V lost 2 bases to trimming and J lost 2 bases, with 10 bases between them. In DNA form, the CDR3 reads TGTGCCAGCAGTTTAGGTGAGAGCCCCTACGAGCAGTACTTC. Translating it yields CASSLGESPYEQYF.

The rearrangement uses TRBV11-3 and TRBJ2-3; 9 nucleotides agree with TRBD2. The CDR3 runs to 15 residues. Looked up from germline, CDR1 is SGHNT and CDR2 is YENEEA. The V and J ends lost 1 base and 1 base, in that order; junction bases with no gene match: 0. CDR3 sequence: CASSLGGRGTDTQYF. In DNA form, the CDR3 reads TGTGCCAGCAGCTTAGGCGGGAGGGGCACAGATACGCAGTATTTT.

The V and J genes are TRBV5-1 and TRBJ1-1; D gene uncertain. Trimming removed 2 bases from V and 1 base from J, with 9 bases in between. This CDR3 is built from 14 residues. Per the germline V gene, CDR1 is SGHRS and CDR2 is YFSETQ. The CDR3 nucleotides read TGCGCCAGCAGCTTCGGCGATCCGAACACTGAAGCTTTCTTT. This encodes CASSFGDPNTEAFF.